This T cell receptor beta chain was captured in a study of blood T cells in healthy people across ages. The V end was cut by 5 bases, the J end by 7 bases, with 15 bases between. This CDR3 region has 14 residues. Per germline, CDR1 SEHNR and CDR2 FQNEAQ (reference sequence). A second PCR, run for roughly 7 to 12 cycles, used a sample-barcoded 5' primer plus a J-beta primer mix. A single record per CDR3 protein comes from TCRdb applying MiXCR to the 5' RACE reads. Of approximately 800,000 distinct CDR3 sequences in the sample, 25% are singletons; the top ten hold under 4.5%. Healthy Caucasian individuals from Russia aged 6 to 90 served as donors. This same sample was also part of a study on T cells of mothers and their children.

The chain has TRBV7-9 and TRBJ2-1, with a weak D call TRBD1 (5 bases). The clonotype originates from a boy aged 5 to 17 in good health. The sample taken for sequencing was blood. CDR3 sequence reads: CASSLAQGMNEQFF. In DNA, the CDR3 is TGTGCCAGCAGCCTGGCCCAGGGTATGAATGAGCAGTTCTTC.